This T cell receptor (beta chain) was obtained from a study of blood T cell repertoires in COVID-19. Study summary: The samples span acute and convalescent COVID-19 from the United States, Italy and Spain. The cDNA or gDNA used as material had been derived from T cells, B-cell-depleted T cells, or PBMCs.

Germline loops: CDR1 LGHDT, CDR2 YNNKEL (reference sequence). V lost 4 bases to trimming and J lost 3 bases, with 12 bases between them. The CDR3 extends over 15 amino acids. Original data processing: Amplification of reference gene primers provided the estimated nucleated cell counts. TCRdb's table, derived via immunoSEQ multiplex PCR, lists solely in-frame clones and lacks some. V, J and clone size derive from that table, while D and trimming were established from the DNA sequence. The data hold 150,000 or so clones, with roughly 84% observed a single time. The clonotype originates from a woman aged 50 to 65 who had recovered from COVID-19. The rearrangement links TRBV3-1 (or the pseudogene TRBV3-2) to TRBJ2-2; TRBD2 might be the D (5 bases). The sample comprised PBMCs or T cells enriched from blood (not recorded which). The CDR3 DNA follows: TGTGCCAGCAGCCGCTGGACGCGGGACACCGGGGAGCTGTTTTTT. The encoded protein is CASSRWTRDTGELFF.